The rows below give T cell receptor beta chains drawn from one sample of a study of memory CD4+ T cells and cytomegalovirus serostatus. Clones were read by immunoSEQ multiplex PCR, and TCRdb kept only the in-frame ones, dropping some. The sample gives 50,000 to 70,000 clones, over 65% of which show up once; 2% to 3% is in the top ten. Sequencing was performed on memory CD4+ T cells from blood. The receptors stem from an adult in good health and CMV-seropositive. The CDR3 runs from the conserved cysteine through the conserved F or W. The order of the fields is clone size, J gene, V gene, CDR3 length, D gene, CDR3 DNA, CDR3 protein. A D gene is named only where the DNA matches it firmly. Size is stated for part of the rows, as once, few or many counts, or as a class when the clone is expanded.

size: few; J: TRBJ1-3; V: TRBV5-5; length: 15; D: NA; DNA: TGTGCCAGCACCCGGGACGGAGACTCTGGAAACACCATATATTTT; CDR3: CASTRDGDSGNTIYF
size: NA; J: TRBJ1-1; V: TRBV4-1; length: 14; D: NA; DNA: TGCGCCAGCAGCCAAGGAGGACTGAACACTGAAGCTTTCTTT; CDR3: CASSQGGLNTEAFF
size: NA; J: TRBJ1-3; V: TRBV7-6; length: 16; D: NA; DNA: TGTGCCAGCAGCTTAGGAGGGGCCCCCTCTGGAAACACCATATATTTT; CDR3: CASSLGGAPSGNTIYF
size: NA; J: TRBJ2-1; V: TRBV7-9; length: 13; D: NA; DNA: TGTGCCAGCAGCCTTCCCGGGCCCAATGAGCAGTTCTTC; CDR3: CASSLPGPNEQFF
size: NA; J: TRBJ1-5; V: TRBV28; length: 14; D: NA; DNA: TGTGCCAGCAGACCTAGGGGCATCGTACAGCCCCAGCATTTT; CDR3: CASRPRGIVQPQHF
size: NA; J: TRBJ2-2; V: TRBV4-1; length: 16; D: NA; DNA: TGCGCCAGCAGCCAAGTCCCCGGGGTTGGGGCCGGGGAGCCGTTTTTT; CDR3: CASSQVPGVGAGEPFF
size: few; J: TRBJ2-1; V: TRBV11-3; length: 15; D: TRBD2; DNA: TGTGCCAGCAGCTCCCTAGCGGTCACTTACAATGAGCAGTTCTTC; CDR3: CASSSLAVTYNEQFF
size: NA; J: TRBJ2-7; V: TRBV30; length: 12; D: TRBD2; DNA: TGTGCCCAACGAGGTGCGGGGGTCGAGCAGTACTTC; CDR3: CAQRGAGVEQYF
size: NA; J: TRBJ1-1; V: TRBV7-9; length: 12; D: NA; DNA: TGTGCCAGCAGCTTCTCGAGTACTGAAGCTTTCTTT; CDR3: CASSFSSTEAFF
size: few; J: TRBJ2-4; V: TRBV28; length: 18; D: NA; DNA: TGTGCCAGCAGTTTCTTAGCGGACGGGGGGCTGGCCAAAAACATTCAGTACTTC; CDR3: CASSFLADGGLAKNIQYF
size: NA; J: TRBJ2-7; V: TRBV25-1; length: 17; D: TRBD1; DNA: TGTGCCAGCAGTGAATTTGAGCGGACAGGGAGCTCCTACGAGCAGTACTTC; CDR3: CASSEFERTGSSYEQYF
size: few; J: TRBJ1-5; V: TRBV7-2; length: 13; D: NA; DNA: TGTGCCAGCAGCTTAGAAAGGAATCAGCCCCAGCATTTT; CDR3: CASSLERNQPQHF
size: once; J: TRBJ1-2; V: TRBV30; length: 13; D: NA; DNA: TGTGCCTGGAGTAGGGCAGGGACCTATGGCTACACCTTC; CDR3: CAWSRAGTYGYTF
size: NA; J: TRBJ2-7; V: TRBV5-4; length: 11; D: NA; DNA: TGTGCCAGCAGCTCCCATGGCGAGCAGTACTTC; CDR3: CASSSHGEQYF
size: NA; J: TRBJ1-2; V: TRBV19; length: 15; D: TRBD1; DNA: TGTGCCAGTAGTACCCTAACAGGGGGAAACTATGGCTACACCTTC; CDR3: CASSTLTGGNYGYTF
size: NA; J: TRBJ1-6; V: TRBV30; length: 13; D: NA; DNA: TGTGCCTGCGAACCGATTGATAATTCACCCCTCCACTTT; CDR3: CACEPIDNSPLHF
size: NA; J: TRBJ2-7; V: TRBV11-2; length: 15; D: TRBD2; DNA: TGTGCCAGCAGCTTAAGTTTAGCGGGTACCTACGAGCAGTACTTC; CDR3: CASSLSLAGTYEQYF
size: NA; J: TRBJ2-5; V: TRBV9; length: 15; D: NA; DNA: TGTGCCAGCAGCGTAGGGTCTACTCGGTCCGAGACCCAGTACTTC; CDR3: CASSVGSTRSETQYF
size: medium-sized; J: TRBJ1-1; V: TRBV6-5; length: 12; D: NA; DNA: TGTGCCAGCAGTTACTCGGGGTCTGAAGCTTTCTTT; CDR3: CASSYSGSEAFF
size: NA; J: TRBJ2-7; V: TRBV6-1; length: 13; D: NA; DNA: TGTGCCAGCACATTACTGTCCTCCTACGAGCAGTACTTC; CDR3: CASTLLSSYEQYF
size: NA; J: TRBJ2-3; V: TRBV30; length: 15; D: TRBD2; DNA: TGTGCCTGGAGTAAACGGGCGGGAGGCCCAGATACGCAGTATTTT; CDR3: CAWSKRAGGPDTQYF
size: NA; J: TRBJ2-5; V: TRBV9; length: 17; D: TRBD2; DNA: TGTGCCAGCAGCGTAAGGCAGATAGCGGGAGATGGCGAGACCCAGTACTTC; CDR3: CASSVRQIAGDGETQYF
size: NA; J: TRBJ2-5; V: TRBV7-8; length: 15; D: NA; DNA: TGTGCCAGCAGCCCCCAGCGTGGGGGAACGGAGACCCAGTACTTC; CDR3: CASSPQRGGTETQYF
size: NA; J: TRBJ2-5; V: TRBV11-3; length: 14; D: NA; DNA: TGTGCCAGCAGCTTAGGGCCCGAGGGGGAGACCCAGTACTTC; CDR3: CASSLGPEGETQYF
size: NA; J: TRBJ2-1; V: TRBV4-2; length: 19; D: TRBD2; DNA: TGTGCCAGCAGCCAAGATGCGGCCCGGGGTAGCGGGAGGTACAATGAGCAGTTCTTC; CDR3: CASSQDAARGSGRYNEQFF
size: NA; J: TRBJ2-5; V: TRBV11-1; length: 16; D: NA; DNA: TGTGCCAGCAGCTTAATCCGGGGGCCAAGCCAAGAGACCCAGTACTTC; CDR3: CASSLIRGPSQETQYF
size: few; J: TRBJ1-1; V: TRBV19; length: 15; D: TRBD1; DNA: TGTGCCAGTAGTCCTGGGACAGGGTTGAACACTGAAGCTTTCTTT; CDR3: CASSPGTGLNTEAFF
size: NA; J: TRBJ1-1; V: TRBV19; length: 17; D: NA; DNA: TGTGCCAGTAGTATAGATCACAGCCGGACAGTGAACACTGAAGCTTTCTTT; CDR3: CASSIDHSRTVNTEAFF
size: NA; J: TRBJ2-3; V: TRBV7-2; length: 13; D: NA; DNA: TGTGCCAGCAGCTTACCGGGGTCAGGAACGCAGTATTTT; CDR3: CASSLPGSGTQYF
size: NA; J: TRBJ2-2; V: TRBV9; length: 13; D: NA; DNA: TGTGCCAGCAGCGTGTTTGGCACCGGGGAGCTGTTTTTT; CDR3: CASSVFGTGELFF
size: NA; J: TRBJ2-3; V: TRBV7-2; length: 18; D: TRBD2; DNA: TGTGCCAGCAGCTTAGCGGGACTAGCGGGAGTCGCGAGTGGTACGCAGTATTTT; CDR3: CASSLAGLAGVASGTQYF
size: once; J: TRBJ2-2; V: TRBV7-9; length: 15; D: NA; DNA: TGTGCCAGCAGCTTCCTACAGGGGAACACCGGGGAGCTGTTTTTT; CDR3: CASSFLQGNTGELFF
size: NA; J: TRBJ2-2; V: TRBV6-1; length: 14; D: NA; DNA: TGTGCCAGCATGGTCGGGGCAGGTGTCGGGGAGCTGTTTTTT; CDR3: CASMVGAGVGELFF
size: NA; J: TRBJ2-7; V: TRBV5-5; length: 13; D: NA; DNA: TGTGCCAGCAGCCCAAGCCTCAGGAGCGAGCAGTACTTC; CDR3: CASSPSLRSEQYF
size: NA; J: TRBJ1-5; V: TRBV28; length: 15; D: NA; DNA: TGTGCCAGCAGTTTGGGAGGGGCCGTTAATCAGCCCCAGCATTTT; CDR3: CASSLGGAVNQPQHF
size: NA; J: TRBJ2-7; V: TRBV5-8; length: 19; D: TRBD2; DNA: TGTGCCAGCAGCTTTTTCCCCGGGACTAGCGGGAACCTGGGATACGAGCAGTACTTC; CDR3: CASSFFPGTSGNLGYEQYF
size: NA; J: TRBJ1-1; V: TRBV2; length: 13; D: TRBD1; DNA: TGTGCCAGCAGTGGAGGACAGGGCACTGAAGCTTTCTTT; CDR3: CASSGGQGTEAFF
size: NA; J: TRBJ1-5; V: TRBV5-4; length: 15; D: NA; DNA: TGTGCCAGCAGCTTGGACAGCGGGATTAATCAGCCCCAGCATTTT; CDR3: CASSLDSGINQPQHF
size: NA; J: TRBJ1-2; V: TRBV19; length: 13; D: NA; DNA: TGTGCCAGTACCCCGACAGCTTACTATGGCTACACCTTC; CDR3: CASTPTAYYGYTF
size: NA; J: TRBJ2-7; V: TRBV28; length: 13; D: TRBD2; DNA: TGTGCCAGCAGTTTGACCGGGGGACTAATAAAGGACTTC; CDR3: CASSLTGGLIKDF
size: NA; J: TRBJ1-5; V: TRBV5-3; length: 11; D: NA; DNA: TGTGCCAGAAGCCCGGATCAGCCCCAGCATTTT; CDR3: CARSPDQPQHF
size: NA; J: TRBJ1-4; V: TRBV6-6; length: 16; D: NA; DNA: TGTGCCAGCAGTTACGGGGGCAGCTCGAGGGGTGAAAAACTGTTTTTT; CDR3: CASSYGGSSRGEKLFF
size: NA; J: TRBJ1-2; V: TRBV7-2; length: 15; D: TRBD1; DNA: TGTGCCAGCAGCCCAGACAGGGGGCGCACCTATGGCTACACCTTC; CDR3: CASSPDRGRTYGYTF
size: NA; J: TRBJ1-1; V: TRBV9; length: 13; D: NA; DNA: TGTGCCAGCAGCGTTTTTCAGGGGACTGAAGCTTTCTTT; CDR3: CASSVFQGTEAFF
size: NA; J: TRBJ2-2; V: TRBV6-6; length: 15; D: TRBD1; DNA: TGTGCCAGCAGCTGGACAGGCCTCAACACCGGGGAGCTGTTTTTT; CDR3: CASSWTGLNTGELFF
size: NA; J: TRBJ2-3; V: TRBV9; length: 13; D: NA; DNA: TGTGCCAGCAGCGTAGCCTCTCCAGATACGCAGTATTTT; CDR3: CASSVASPDTQYF
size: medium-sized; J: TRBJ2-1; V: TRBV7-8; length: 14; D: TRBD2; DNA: TGTGCCAGCAGCCTAGCGGGAGTGGTTAATGAGCAGTTCTTC; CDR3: CASSLAGVVNEQFF
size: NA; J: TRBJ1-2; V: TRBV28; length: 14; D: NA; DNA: TGTGCCACTATTATTTCAATGGAGGGCTATGGCTACACCTTC; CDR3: CATIISMEGYGYTF
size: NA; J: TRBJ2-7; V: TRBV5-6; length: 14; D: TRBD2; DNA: TGTGCCAGCAGCTTTCCGGGACTAGCGTACGAGCAGTACTTC; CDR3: CASSFPGLAYEQYF
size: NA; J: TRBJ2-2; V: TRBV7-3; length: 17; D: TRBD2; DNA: TGTGCCAGCAGCTTAGGGGTAGCGGGAGTCCGCACCGGGGAGCTGTTTTTT; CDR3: CASSLGVAGVRTGELFF
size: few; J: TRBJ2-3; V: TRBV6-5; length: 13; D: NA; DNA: TGTGCCAGCACGGGGCTGAACACAGATACGCAGTATTTT; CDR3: CASTGLNTDTQYF
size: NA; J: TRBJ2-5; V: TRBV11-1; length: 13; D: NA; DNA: TGTGCCAGCAGCTTAAGCAGGAAAGAGACCCAGTACTTC; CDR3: CASSLSRKETQYF
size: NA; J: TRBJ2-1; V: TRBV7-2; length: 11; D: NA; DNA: TGTGCCAGCAGCTTACTCAATGAGCAGTTCTTC; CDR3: CASSLLNEQFF